One sample yielded the 28 T cell receptor beta chains listed below, sequenced in a study of blood T cell repertoires in COVID-19. Assay: immunoSEQ multiplex PCR; the TCRdb copy retains only in-frame clones and omits some. The sample consists of some 340,000 clones, about 90% of them appearing once. Material: PBMCs or T cells enriched from blood (not recorded which). Receptors originate from a woman aged 25 to 39 who had recovered from COVID-19.

The chain carries TRBV30 and TRBJ1-5; unclear D gene. The CDR3 extends over 14 amino acids. Germline V gene lookup returns CDR1 GTSNPN and CDR2 SVGIG (reference sequence). The V gene lost 0 bases and the J gene lost 7 bases, with 13 bases spanning the gap. The CDR3 here is CAWSVRSFNQPQHF. The CDR3 DNA follows: TGTGCCTGGAGTGTACGAAGCTTTAACCAGCCCCAGCATTTT.

The rearrangement uses TRBV2 and TRBJ2-6; 8 positions agree with TRBD2. Germline V gene lookup returns CDR1 SNHLY and CDR2 FYNNEI. The CDR3 contains 17 residues. Trimming took 2 bases from V and 4 from J; bases not matched to a gene: 7. The CDR3 region has the DNA TGTGCCAGCAGTGAATTCGGGGGGGCCTCCGGGGCCAACGTCCTGACTTTC. Translation: CASSEFGGASGANVLTF.

The chain has TRBV6-1 and TRBJ1-3; 11 bases match TRBD1. V lost 0 bases, J lost 1 base, and 5 bases stayed unmatched. The germline CDR1 and CDR2 sequences are MNHNS and SASEGT. This CDR3 is built from 18 residues. DNA for the CDR3: TGTGCCAGCAGTGAAGCCGGACAGGGGGCGTTTTCTGGAAACACCATATATTTT. Its protein product is CASSEAGQGAFSGNTIYF.

Details on this clone: One junction end disagrees with the germline gene, perhaps due to a read error. The J gene is TRBJ2-5, the V gene TRBV7-7, with 9 bases aligning to TRBD2. The CDR3 runs 15 residues. The germline CDR1 and CDR2 sequences are SSHAT and FNYEAQ (reference sequence). CDR3 sequence reads: CASSLGAGGAETQYF. Here the CDR3 DNA reads TGTGCTAGCAGCTTAGGGGCGGGGGGGGCAGAGACCCAGTACTTC.

The chain recombines TRBV5-6 with TRBJ1-3; no clear D. This CDR3 is 15 amino acids long. V lost 5 bases to trimming and J lost 0 bases, with 12 bases between them. The germline V gene encodes CDR1 SGHDT and CDR2 YYEEEE. The CDR3 here is CASRPYSYSGNTIYF. The CDR3, as DNA: TGTGCCAGCAGGCCTTACAGCTACTCTGGAAACACCATATATTTT.

The chain recombines TRBV6-5 with TRBJ1-5; D unclear. The CDR3 length is 14 residues. V was shortened by 2 bases and J by 7 bases, with 12 bases between the two germline ends. Germline loops: CDR1 MNHEY, CDR2 SVGAGI. CDR3 sequence: CASSYIGPRQPQHF. In DNA, the CDR3 is TGTGCCAGCAGTTACATCGGCCCTAGACAGCCCCAGCATTTT.

The V and J genes are TRBV12-3 or TRBV12-4 and TRBJ1-4; the D gene is possibly TRBD1 (5 bases). CDR3 size: 13 residues. Trimming took off 6 bases at V and 6 bases at J, with 11 bases between the two ends. The CDR3 is CASRVGVYEKLFF. The CDR3 DNA follows: TGTGCCAGCAGGGTAGGGGTTTATGAAAAACTGTTTTTT.

The chain links TRBV18 to TRBJ2-7; no definite D call. CDR1 is KGHSH and CDR2 is LQKENI in the germline V gene. The CDR3 loop spans 16 amino acids. V was pared by 3 bases and J by 3 bases, with 18 bases between. The CDR3: CASSPSGGILLYEQYF. The CDR3 bases are TGTGCCAGCTCACCCTCCGGTGGAATACTACTCTACGAGCAGTACTTC.

This chain links TRBV28 with TRBJ1-1, with 9 nucleotides matching TRBD1. Germline V gene lookup returns CDR1 MDHEN and CDR2 SYDVKM. There are 17 residues in the CDR3. J lost 4 bases, V lost 4 bases, and 13 bases had no gene match. This CDR3 reads CASSSWDLGQGTTEAFF. DNA of the CDR3: TGTGCCAGCAGTTCATGGGACCTTGGACAGGGGACCACTGAAGCTTTCTTT.

V usage is TRBV19 and J usage is TRBJ2-7, with 7 bases that match TRBD1. Unmatched junction bases numbered 14, after V lost 6 bases and J lost 0 bases. Germline CDR1 is LNHDA and CDR2 is SQIVND (reference sequence). This CDR3 has 17 amino acids. The CDR3 coding sequence is TGTGCCAGTAGCTTTAATGGGGGCAGGGGGAGCTCCTACGAGCAGTACTTC. The encoded protein is CASSFNGGRGSSYEQYF.

This clone was counted a single time. The rearrangement uses TRBV7-9 and TRBJ1-2, with D hard to call. Per the germline V gene, CDR1 is SEHNR and CDR2 is FQNEAQ (reference sequence). Trimming left V 5 bases short and J 6 bases short, with 16 bases between. CDR3 length: 14 amino acids. Written as DNA, the CDR3 is TGTGCCAGCAGCCTTAGCGTATCGGGGAATGGCTACACCTTC. Amino acids: CASSLSVSGNGYTF.

J is TRBJ1-2 and V is TRBV7-9; D ambiguous. The CDR3 is 14 amino acids. Germline V CDR1 and CDR2: SEHNR, FQNEAQ (reference sequence). V lost 5 bases to trimming and J lost 6 bases, with 16 bases between them. The CDR3 loop is CASSPPFRGDGYTF. Here the CDR3 DNA reads TGTGCCAGCAGCCCCCCTTTTCGGGGAGATGGCTACACCTTC.

This chain joins TRBV29-1 and TRBJ1-2; D may be TRBD1 (5 bases). Germline CDR1 is SQVTM and CDR2 is ANQGSEA. The CDR3 consists of 13 residues. V lost 6 bases and J lost 5, with 16 bases in between. The CDR3 loop reads CSVRPTGGYGYTF. The CDR3 nucleotides read TGCAGCGTCAGGCCCACGGGGGGTTATGGCTACACCTTC.

The chain couples TRBV20-1 to TRBJ2-3; 12 bases are a match to TRBD2. V was pared by 3 bases and J by 1 base, with 2 bases of the junction left unmatched. The CDR3 has 15 amino acids. Germline V gene sequence: CDR1 DFQATT, CDR2 SNEGSKA (reference sequence). The CDR3 here is CSASRTSGGTDTQYF. The CDR3 DNA sequence: TGCAGTGCTAGTAGGACTAGCGGGGGCACAGATACGCAGTATTTT.

The gene calls are TRBV5-1 and TRBJ1-1, with 9 nucleotides matching TRBD1. The CDR3 has 14 amino acids. Germline values: CDR1 SGHRS, CDR2 YFSETQ. V shed 3 bases and J 8 bases; nucleotides not matched to a gene: 8. DNA of the CDR3: TGCGCCAGCAGCTACGGGACAGGGTTGACGGAAGCTTTCTTT. Translated: CASSYGTGLTEAFF. The full variable domain, with the rest looked up from reference TRBV5-1 and TRBJ1-1, is KAGVTQTPRYLIKTRGQQVTLSCSPISGHRSVSWYQQTPGQGLQFLFEYFSETQRNKGNFPGRFSGRQFSNSRSEMNVSTLELGDSALYLCASSYGTGLTEAFFGQGTRLTVV.

This clone was picked up one time. The same CDR3 also results from other DNA sequences found in this sample. The chain links TRBV3-1 (or the pseudogene TRBV3-2) to TRBJ1-2, with D hard to call. Trimming left V 1 base short and J 4 bases short, with 4 bases between. Looked up from germline, CDR1 is LGHDT and CDR2 is YNNKEL (reference sequence). This CDR3 is 12 amino acids long. CDR3 protein: CASSQGAYGYTF. The CDR3 DNA sequence: TGTGCCAGCAGCCAAGGGGCCTATGGCTACACCTTC.

The V gene is TRBV28, the J gene TRBJ1-5, with 10 bases lining up with TRBD1. Germline trimming cut 6 bases from V and 6 bases from J; bases unmatched to any gene: 17. Germline V CDR1 and CDR2: MDHEN, SYDVKM. The CDR3 extends over 18 amino acids. In nucleotides, the CDR3 is TGTGCCAGCAGACTAATTGTGGGGACAGGGGATTTTCGTCAGCCCCAGCATTTT. This translates into CASRLIVGTGDFRQPQHF.

This rearrangement joins TRBV7-6 to TRBJ1-3, with 12 bases that match TRBD1. Trimming cost V 0 bases and J 7 bases; bases outside gene matches: 7. Germline assignment: CDR1 SGHVS and CDR2 FNYEAQ. This CDR3 comprises 17 residues. CDR3 amino acids: CASSLAIRGQGANTIYF. CDR3 bases: TGTGCCAGCAGCTTAGCCATTAGGGGACAGGGGGCCAACACCATATATTTT.

The chain couples TRBV28 to TRBJ2-1; the D is unclear. V lost 3 bases to trimming and J lost 1 base, with 10 bases between them. From germline, CDR1 is MDHEN and CDR2 SYDVKM. The CDR3 covers 15 residues. CDR3 region: CASSLFHSSYNEQFF. In DNA, the CDR3 is TGTGCCAGCAGTTTGTTCCACTCGTCCTACAATGAGCAGTTCTTC.

The rearrangement links TRBV24-1 to TRBJ1-1, with 8 bases matching TRBD1. The CDR3 length is 12 residues. J lost 8 bases, V lost 4 bases, and 2 bases had no gene match. Germline values: CDR1 KGHDR, CDR2 SFDVKD. CDR3 loop: CATSDGTGEAFF. The CDR3 DNA reads TGTGCCACCAGTGACGGGACAGGAGAAGCTTTCTTT.

This chain uses TRBV18 with TRBJ2-7; a weak D match, TRBD2 (6 bases). This CDR3 has 15 amino acids. V lost 0 bases to trimming and J lost 2 bases, with 11 bases between them. Germline CDR1 KGHSH, CDR2 LQKENI. The CDR3 protein is CASSPPGRSPYEQYF. CDR3 in DNA: TGTGCCAGCTCACCACCGGGGAGGTCCCCCTACGAGCAGTACTTC.

The chain recombines TRBV5-4 with TRBJ2-5, with 11 bases that match TRBD2. CDR1 is SGHNT, CDR2 YYREEE, per germline (reference sequence). This CDR3 has 16 amino acids. The J segment lost 4 bases and the V segment lost 4 bases, leaving 9 bases of the junction unmatched. CDR3 protein: CASSHPSGGRGETQYF. The CDR3 DNA is TGTGCCAGCAGCCACCCTAGCGGGGGGCGAGGAGAGACCCAGTACTTC.

The chain recombines TRBV19 with TRBJ2-7; D might be TRBD1 (5 bases). This CDR3 comprises 14 residues. Germline loops: CDR1 LNHDA, CDR2 SQIVND (reference sequence). The germline V and J ends were trimmed by 5 bases and 4 bases, with 15 bases remaining between them. In nucleotides, the CDR3 is TGTGCCAGTAGTTTCAGGGAAGAAGGTTACGAGCAGTACTTC. This codes for CASSFREEGYEQYF.

The V gene is TRBV5-1, the J gene TRBJ1-2, with 7 bases aligning to TRBD1. The CDR3 has 15 amino acids. V lost 0 bases, J lost 5 bases, and 7 bases stayed unmatched. Germline assignment: CDR1 SGHRS and CDR2 YFSETQ. CDR3 DNA: TGCGCCAGCAGCTTGGGGTCCAGGGGGATTTATGGCTACACCTTC. This gives the protein CASSLGSRGIYGYTF.

The gene calls are TRBV9 and TRBJ2-3; D is possibly TRBD2 (7 bases). Deletions cut 0 bases from V and 2 bases from J, with 10 bases between. Per germline, CDR1 SGDLS and CDR2 YYNGEE. The CDR3 is 15 amino acids. The CDR3 nucleotides are TGTGCCAGCAGCGTAGCGGGGGGCAACACAGATACGCAGTATTTT. Translated: CASSVAGGNTDTQYF.

This sequence joins TRBV7-5 and TRBJ1-4; the table's D call TRBD1 went unverified against the DNA. TRBV7-5 is listed as a pseudogene. The CDR3 length is 15 residues. The CDR3 loop reads CARSTRGHFNEKLFF. The CDR3 DNA is TGTGCCAGAAGCACACGGGGACATTTTAATGAAAAACTGTTTTTT.

J is TRBJ2-3 and V is TRBV6-2 or TRBV6-3; D may be TRBD2 (6 bases). Germline V CDR1 and CDR2: MNHEY, SVGEGT. The CDR3 is 16 amino acids. V shed 7 bases and J shed 0 bases, with 17 bases lying between them. The CDR3: CASTPGGFSSTDTQYF. CDR3 nucleotide sequence: TGTGCCAGCACCCCCGGGGGATTTTCTAGCACAGATACGCAGTATTTT.

DNA of the CDR3: TGTGCCAGCAGCTCCTACCGACCCCCGGGACAGAAGAACACTGAAGCTTTCTTT. Protein product: CASSSYRPPGQKNTEAFF. The chain joins TRBV7-8 to TRBJ1-1, with 7 bases lining up with TRBD1. CDR3 size: 18 residues. Trimming cost V 4 bases and J 1 base; bases outside gene matches: 15. The germline V gene encodes CDR1 SGHVS and CDR2 FQNEAQ.